Sequencing of this T cell receptor (beta chain) was carried out in a study of vaccination and CD4 T cells after COVID-19. Whole-study context: Sampling that followed vaccination took place a median around 71 days after dose two, within a range of 14 to 241. Cells received overlapping spike peptides from SARS-CoV-2, HCoV-NL63, HCoV-OC43 and HCoV-229E as stimulation.

CDR3 length equals 15 residues. A note on this clonotype: The antigen remains undetermined. A read error may produce the germline difference seen at one junction end.

The Oncomine TCR Beta short-read assay generated sequence data from the DNA of cultured CD4+ T cells. Genomic DNA was extracted from cultured CD4+ T cells. TCRdb re-called the PCR reads with MiXCR, one entry per CDR3 protein. The table records about 17,000 distinct CDR3 sequences, approximately 49% of them present only once. Stated time point: late sampling 161 to 241 days after vaccination in a few convalescent patients. Treatment here: roughly 10-day PBMC culture with coronavirus spike peptide pools or control peptides (ViraFEST assay). T cells were expanded with peptide pools, and expanded clonotypes were identified by TCR sequencing.

Here the sequenced sample was CD4+ T cells from blood, cultured in vitro, taken about 7 months after SARS-CoV-2 vaccination. V and J are TRBV5-3 and TRBJ2-7; D possibly matches TRBD1 or TRBD2 (6 bases each). TRBV5-3 is reported as an ORF; its role is uncertain. This clonotype was obtained from a human donor who had recovered from COVID-19. The CDR3 sequence: CASSSTGGHYYEQYF. The CDR3 DNA is TGTGCCAGCAGCTCAACCGGGGGACATTACTACGAGCAGTACTTC.